This T cell receptor (beta chain) was identified during a study of cytomegalovirus exposure and HLA in healthy donors (dated by TCRdb to 2016 to 2017). General notes on the study: An earlier analysis of some 600 of the donors reported 276 Gb of sequence data and 117 million unique TCR beta sequences obtained from about 180 million T cells. About 280 gigabases of sequencing data and approximately 80 million unique TCR sequences were included in an early release covering over 600 HLA-typed donors. Of the roughly 420 genotyped donors, 75% to 85% were placed in the genetic ancestry cluster associated with self-reported Caucasian donors. The study aimed to test whether cataloging public T cell receptors could reveal signatures of past pathogen exposure. The T cell repertoires of several hundred subjects were profiled by immunosequencing and related to cytomegalovirus serostatus. In addition to the first cohort of 500 to 850 subjects, a separate validation cohort of under 150 different subjects was used. To predict cytomegalovirus infection status, the study combined high-throughput TCR immunosequencing, statistical association of individual TCRs with disease status, and machine learning. A later analysis re-analyzed previously published TCR beta repertoires from about 730 donors and added high-resolution HLA genotyping to study TCR occurrence patterns. The later analysis used no new phenotypic data to find candidate immune exposures, relying instead on TCR beta sequences and their occurrence across donors. In an earlier analysis of a few hundred of the donors, high-throughput TCR beta sequencing was used to judge whether each TCR beta V gene segment behaved as functional or pseudogenic. Donor age, sex, ethnicity and CMV serostatus were compiled together with the repertoire data. In a later genetic analysis, genome-wide SNP genotypes for about 55% of the roughly 670 donors were used, and that subset was treated as a discovery cohort. Every repertoire in the discovery cohort had been generated on one and the same sequencing platform. HLA typing included class I and class II loci at four-digit resolution. Typing coverage varied by locus: about 620-630 donors for A, B, C, DRB1 and DQB1; approximately 500 for DQA1; approximately 610 for DPA1; around 450 for DPB1. Four to six DR-DQ haplotypes were handled as single units for association and clustering, since linkage in the cohort was strong. On average, around 200,000 unique TCR beta nucleotide sequences were sequenced per donor among a few hundred genotyped donors of the cohort, with 15% to 20% of those sequences being non-productive.

The paper as a whole reports these results and caveats: In a later analysis, HLA-associated TCR beta chains were found to be more clonally expanded and to have lower generation probabilities than equally common non-associated chains. When HLA alleles, especially DR and DQ, strongly co-occurred, attributing TCR associations to individual alleles was difficult. While some public TCRs were present in many individuals, most TCR sequences turned up only very rarely across donors. A total of about 150 TCR beta chains were listed by the study as associated with cytomegalovirus. In a later analysis, TCR association rates were found to vary across HLA loci, with the most associated TCRs seen for DRB1 alleles and the fewest for HLA-C alleles. A later genetic analysis reported fewer N-insertions in productive TCRs among donors in an Asian-associated ancestry cluster than the roughly 690-donor mean. Several of the top co-occurrence clusters appeared to be linked to parvovirus B19, influenza, CMV and Epstein-Barr virus, according to a later analysis. A later genetic analysis associated a missense DCLRE1C variant with V-gene and J-gene trimming of TCR beta chains, and an independent cohort replicated the association. A further reported finding was that TCR beta sequences accurately predicted the HLA-A and HLA-B alleles for most subjects in the first cohort. The cohort was sequenced for TCR beta chains only, and without alpha or paired-chain data the features that could be detected were limited. In an earlier analysis of roughly 560 of the donors, most TCR beta V segments were observed in productive rearrangements about 90% or about 30% of the time, broadly matching IMGT annotations. It was suggested by the authors that the approach could potentially be generalized to other disease states and immunological phenotypes. Because counts were too low, seventeen rarely observed V segments, including chromosome 9 orphons, were excluded from the earlier analysis of 500 to 700 of the donors. Cytomegalovirus status was reported to be diagnosed by the classifier with high specificity and sensitivity in both the original and validation cohorts. A group of highly shared sequence variants was considered likely to be a technical artifact of the sequencing pipeline. Three of the identified cytomegalovirus-associated TCR beta chains were confirmed in vitro to be specific for cytomegalovirus antigens. Roughly uniform sequencing depth across donors was assumed in presence/absence analyses, although this assumption may not hold. Immune exposure information for the cohort was limited to CMV serostatus. HLA typing was unavailable for some donors at each locus, so association tests used only the typed subset. Linkage disequilibrium might explain the correlated functional status among segregating V segments, but an unknown experimental factor could not be ruled out. At a false discovery rate of 0.05, a later analysis linked approximately 18,000 TCR beta sequences to specific HLA alleles. According to a later analysis, most CMV-associated TCR beta chains appeared to be HLA-restricted, and the HLA associations seemed to be driven largely by CMV exposure.

Concerning this clone: The target of this receptor is not known. The sample holds no much larger clone one base away, and base qualities are not on file.

Library prep was done by the immunoSEQ multiplex PCR assay. A mixture of 60 forward primers for TCR Vbeta segments and 13 reverse primers for TCR Jbeta segments was used in the multiplex PCR. A multiplex PCR assay on genomic DNA amplified the CDR3 region of rearranged TCR beta genes. On the Illumina HiSeq System, the amplified TCR beta libraries were sequenced as 87-base-pair reads. The published analysis was carried out like this. Across the roughly 640 repertoires, a later analysis counted tens of millions of unique TCR beta chains, about 10 million of which were shared by at least two donors. Raw reads were error-corrected and collapsed into unique sequences by a nearest-neighbor algorithm in which closely related sequences were merged to remove PCR and sequencing errors. CDR3 sequences were aligned to IMGT reference sequences to assign V, D and J gene segments. For a sequence to be retained, at least a six-nucleotide match to both a V gene segment and a J gene segment was required. Rearrangements were called productive when the CDR3 lacked stop codons and stayed in frame with V and J; all others were non-productive. Following IMGT convention, CDR3 was defined as the stretch from the second conserved V-encoded cysteine to the conserved J-encoded phenylalanine. Sequences without an unambiguous match to a single V gene segment were excluded from the earlier analysis of approximately 560 of the donors. An earlier analysis of 587 of the donors classified V segments as functional when productive rearrangements were above 56.7% and as segregating when the standard deviation between donors was above 5%. A statistical classification framework was developed to diagnose cytomegalovirus status using the catalog of TCR beta chain sequences. A later analysis assigned V and J genes by comparing TCR nucleotide sequences with IMGT/GENE-DB human TR gene sequences. Using the TCRdist pipeline, a later analysis assigned CDR3 sequences along with most-parsimonious VDJ recombination scenarios. A later analysis defined each TCR beta chain by its CDR3 amino acid sequence plus V-gene family, and excluded reads lacking a unique V-gene family. A later analysis removed several hundred highly shared, low-generation-probability nucleotide sequences to deal with suspected cross-contamination and a sequencing artifact. A later analysis calculated a clonal expansion index for each public chain from normalized within-repertoire ranks of inferred template counts. A later analysis computed generation probabilities with a VDJ recombination model fitted to out-of-frame rearrangements, and checked the results against IGoR. Hypergeometric tests were used in a later analysis to score TCR-TCR, TCR-HLA and TCR-CMV co-occurrence, with a repertoire-size bias correction applied to the TCR pairs. A later analysis estimated false discovery rates by permuting HLA or CMV assignments 20 times. In a later analysis, co-occurring TCRs were grouped with DBSCAN, and TCRdist sequence similarity was added when clustering was performed within HLA-allele-positive subsets. Repertoires with fewer than 30,000 or more than 120,000 public chains, plus five repertoires with anomalous nucleotide sharing, were excluded from co-occurrence clustering. TCRdb limited this immuneACCESS table to in-frame rearrangements with V and J called. A share of clones is missing; checked studies link under half to unresolved V genes, and the rest is unexplained. Clone size and V and J calls were adopted from that table, with D and trimming inferred from the DNA. This sample holds around 150,000 clones; over 70% were observed only once. Of the sample, 4% to 5% falls within the top ten clones.

The cohort comprised some 680 healthy bone marrow donors. At the time of sampling, all cohort members were nominally healthy, though unrecorded immune exposures were likely present. The donor tested CMV seronegative and was one of the 352 seronegative cohort members. A peripheral blood sample was provided by each donor, and peripheral blood mononuclear cells were used for TCR beta sequencing. The Qiagen DNeasy Blood Extraction Kit was used to extract genomic DNA from the blood cell samples. The sequenced material came from PBMCs. This TCR derives from a man aged 30 to 39 in good health and CMV-seronegative.

The CDR3 region: CATLSSGGTDTQYF. The nucleotides read TGTGCCACCCTCAGCTCGGGGGGCACAGATACGCAGTATTTT. The rearranged segments are TRBV28 and TRBJ2-3, and the D gene may be TRBD2, 6 bases matching. The CDR3 runs 14 residues from the cysteine to the phenylalanine. Only the CDR3 DNA stays, 42 bases, in frame from base 1. For CDR1 and CDR2, the germline V gene lists MDHEN and SYDVKM. The V and J ends are trimmed by 10 bases and 1 base, leaving 15 bases between them.